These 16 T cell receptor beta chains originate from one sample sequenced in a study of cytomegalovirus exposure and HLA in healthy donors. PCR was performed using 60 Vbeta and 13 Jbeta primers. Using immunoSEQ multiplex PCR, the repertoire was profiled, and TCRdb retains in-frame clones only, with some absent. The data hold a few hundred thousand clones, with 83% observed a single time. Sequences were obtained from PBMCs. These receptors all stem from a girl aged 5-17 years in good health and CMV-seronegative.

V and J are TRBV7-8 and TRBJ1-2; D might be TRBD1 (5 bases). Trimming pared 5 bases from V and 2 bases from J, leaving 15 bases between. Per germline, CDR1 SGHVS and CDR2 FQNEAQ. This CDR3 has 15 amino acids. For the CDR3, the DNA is TGTGCCAGCAGCGACCGGGACTGGGGAAACTATGGCTACACCTTC. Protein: CASSDRDWGNYGYTF.

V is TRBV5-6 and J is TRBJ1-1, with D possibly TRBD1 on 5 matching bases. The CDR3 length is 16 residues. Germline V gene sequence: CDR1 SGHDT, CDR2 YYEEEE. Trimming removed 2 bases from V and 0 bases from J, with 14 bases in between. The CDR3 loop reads CASSFISAGMNTEAFF. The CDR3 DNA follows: TGTGCCAGCAGCTTTATCAGCGCAGGGATGAACACTGAAGCTTTCTTT.

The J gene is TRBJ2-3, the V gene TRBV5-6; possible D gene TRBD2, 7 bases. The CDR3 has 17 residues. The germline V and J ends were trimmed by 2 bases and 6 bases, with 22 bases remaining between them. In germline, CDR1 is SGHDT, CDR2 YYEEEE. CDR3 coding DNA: TGTGCCAGCAGCTTTGGGCCCAGAGGGGGGGGCGCTGATACGCAGTATTTT. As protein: CASSFGPRGGGADTQYF.

The chain's CDR3 is CASSLGGDLLPYEQYF. In DNA form, the CDR3 reads TGTGCCAGCAGTTTAGGGGGGGACCTCCTTCCCTACGAGCAGTACTTC. This rearrangement joins TRBV27 to TRBJ2-7, with 7 positions matching TRBD2. The V gene end was trimmed by 2 bases and the J gene end by 2 bases; junction bases not matched to a gene: 9. Germline values: CDR1 MNHEY, CDR2 SMNVEV (reference sequence). This CDR3 comprises 16 residues.

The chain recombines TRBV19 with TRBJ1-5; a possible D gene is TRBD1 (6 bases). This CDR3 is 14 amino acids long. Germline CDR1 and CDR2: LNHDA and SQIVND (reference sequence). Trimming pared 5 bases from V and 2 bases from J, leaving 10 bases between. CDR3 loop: CASSQGRGNQPQHF. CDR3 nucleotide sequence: TGTGCCAGTAGTCAGGGGAGAGGCAATCAGCCCCAGCATTTT.

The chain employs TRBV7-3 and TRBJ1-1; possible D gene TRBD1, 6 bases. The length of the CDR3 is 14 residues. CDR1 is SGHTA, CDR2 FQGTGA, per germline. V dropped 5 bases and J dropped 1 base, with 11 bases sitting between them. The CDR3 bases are TGTGCCAGCAGCCCCGGGACACCGAACACTGAAGCTTTCTTT. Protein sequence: CASSPGTPNTEAFF.

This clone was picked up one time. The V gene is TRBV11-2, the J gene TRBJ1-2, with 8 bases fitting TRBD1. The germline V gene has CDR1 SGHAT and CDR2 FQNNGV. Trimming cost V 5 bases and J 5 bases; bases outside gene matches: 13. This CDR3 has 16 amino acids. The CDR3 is CASSPRPTGEGYGYTF. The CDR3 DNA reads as TGTGCCAGCAGCCCCCGGCCGACAGGGGAGGGATATGGCTACACCTTC.

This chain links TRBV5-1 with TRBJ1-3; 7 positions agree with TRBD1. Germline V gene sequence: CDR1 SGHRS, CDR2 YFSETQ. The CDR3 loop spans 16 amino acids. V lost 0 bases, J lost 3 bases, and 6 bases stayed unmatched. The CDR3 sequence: CASSLVTGHLGNTIYF. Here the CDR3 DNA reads TGCGCCAGCAGCTTGGTGACAGGGCATCTTGGAAACACCATATATTTT.

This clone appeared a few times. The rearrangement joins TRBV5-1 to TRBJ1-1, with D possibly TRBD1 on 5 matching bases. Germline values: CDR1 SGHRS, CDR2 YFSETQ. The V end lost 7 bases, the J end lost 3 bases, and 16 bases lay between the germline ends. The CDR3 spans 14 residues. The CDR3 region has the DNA TGCGCCAGCGCAGGAGGGGCGGGACACACTGAAGCTTTCTTT. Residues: CASAGGAGHTEAFF.

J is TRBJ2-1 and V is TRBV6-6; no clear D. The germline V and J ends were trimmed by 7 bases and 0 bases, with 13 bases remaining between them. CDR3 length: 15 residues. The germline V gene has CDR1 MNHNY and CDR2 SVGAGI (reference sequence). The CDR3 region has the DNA TGTGCCAGCACCTTAGCCCAGAGCTCCTACAATGAGCAGTTCTTC. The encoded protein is CASTLAQSSYNEQFF.

The CDR3 protein is CASSGPQLPRAGKVNIQYF. The CDR3 nucleotides are TGCGCCAGCAGCGGCCCCCAGCTGCCGCGAGCGGGGAAGGTGAACATTCAGTACTTC. V usage is TRBV5-1 and J usage is TRBJ2-4, with TRBD2 matching 7 bases. Trimming took 4 bases from V and 7 from J; bases not matched to a gene: 23. Germline V gene lookup returns CDR1 SGHRS and CDR2 YFSETQ. This CDR3 comprises 19 residues.

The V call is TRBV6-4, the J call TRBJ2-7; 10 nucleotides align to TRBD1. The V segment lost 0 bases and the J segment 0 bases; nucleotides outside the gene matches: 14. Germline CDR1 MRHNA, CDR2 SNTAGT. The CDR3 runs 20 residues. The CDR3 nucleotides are TGTGCCAGCAGTGACTCGAACCGGGACAGGGGTACACTAACCTCCTACGAGCAGTACTTC. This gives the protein CASSDSNRDRGTLTSYEQYF.

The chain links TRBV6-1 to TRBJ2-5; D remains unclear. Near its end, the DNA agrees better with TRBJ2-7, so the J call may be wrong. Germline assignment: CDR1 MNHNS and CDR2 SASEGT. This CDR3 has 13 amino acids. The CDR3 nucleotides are TGTGCCAGCAGTGAAGGGCAGGACTACGAGCAGTACTTC. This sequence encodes CASSEGQDYEQYF.

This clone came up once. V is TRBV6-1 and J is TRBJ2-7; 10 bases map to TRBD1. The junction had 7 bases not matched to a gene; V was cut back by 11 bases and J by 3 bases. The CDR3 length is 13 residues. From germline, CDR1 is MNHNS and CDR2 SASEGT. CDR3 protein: CAGAGTGVYEQYF. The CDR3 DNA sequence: TGTGCCGGCGCCGGGACAGGGGTCTACGAGCAGTACTTC.

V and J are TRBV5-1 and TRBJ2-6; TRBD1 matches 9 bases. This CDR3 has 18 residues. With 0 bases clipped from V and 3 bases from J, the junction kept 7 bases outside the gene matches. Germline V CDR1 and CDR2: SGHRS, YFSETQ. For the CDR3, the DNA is TGCGCCAGCAGCTTGGAGGGACAGGGCCTAGTTGGGGCCAACGTCCTGACTTTC. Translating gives CASSLEGQGLVGANVLTF.

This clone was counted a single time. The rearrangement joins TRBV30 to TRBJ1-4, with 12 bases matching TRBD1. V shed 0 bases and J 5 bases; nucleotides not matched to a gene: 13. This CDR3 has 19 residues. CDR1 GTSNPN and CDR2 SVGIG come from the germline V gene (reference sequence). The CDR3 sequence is CAWSVGLIMGQGANEKLFF. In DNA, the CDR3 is TGTGCCTGGAGTGTAGGACTAATAATGGGACAGGGGGCGAATGAAAAACTGTTTTTT.